This T cell receptor (beta chain) was recorded in a study of T-cell memory formation after mild COVID-19. Findings and caveats of the study: Mostly located in CM and EM were contracting CD4+ clones, with contracting CD8+ clones located in EMRA.

Constant-segment primers served in 5'RACE that generated TCR alpha and TCR beta cDNA libraries bearing sample barcodes and UMIs. TCRdb independently ran MiXCR on the 5' RACE reads; one entry per CDR3 protein. The sample yields approximately 82,000 distinct CDR3 sequences, 9.5% to 15% seen once. Trimming pared 3 bases from V and 6 bases from J, leaving 10 bases between. This CDR3 is 13 amino acids long. A note on this clonotype: No antigen is known for it.

The specimen was PBMCs or a T cell subset sorted from them (not recorded which). The TCR comes from a man between 18 and 35 years old who had mild COVID-19 (a few samples of this study predate the infection). Cell type and time point are not known. The V gene is TRBV12-3 or TRBV12-4, the J gene TRBJ2-3; D is unclear. CDR3 DNA: TGTGCCAGCAGTTTTACCCGGCCGGATACGCAGTATTTT. This encodes CASSFTRPDTQYF.